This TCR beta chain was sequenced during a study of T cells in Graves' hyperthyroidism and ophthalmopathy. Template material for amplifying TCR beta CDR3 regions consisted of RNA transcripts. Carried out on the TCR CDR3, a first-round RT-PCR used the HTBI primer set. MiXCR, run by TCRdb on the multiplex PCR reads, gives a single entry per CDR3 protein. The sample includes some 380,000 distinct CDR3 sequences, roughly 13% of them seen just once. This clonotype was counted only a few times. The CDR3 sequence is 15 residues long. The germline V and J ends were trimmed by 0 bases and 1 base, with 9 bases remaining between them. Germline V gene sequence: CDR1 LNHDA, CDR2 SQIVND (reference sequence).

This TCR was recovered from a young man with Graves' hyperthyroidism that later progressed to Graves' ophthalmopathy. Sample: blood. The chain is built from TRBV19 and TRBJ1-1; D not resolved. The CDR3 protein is CASSIEGHPNTEAFF. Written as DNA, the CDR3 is TGTGCCAGTAGTATAGAAGGCCACCCGAACACTGAAGCTTTCTTT.